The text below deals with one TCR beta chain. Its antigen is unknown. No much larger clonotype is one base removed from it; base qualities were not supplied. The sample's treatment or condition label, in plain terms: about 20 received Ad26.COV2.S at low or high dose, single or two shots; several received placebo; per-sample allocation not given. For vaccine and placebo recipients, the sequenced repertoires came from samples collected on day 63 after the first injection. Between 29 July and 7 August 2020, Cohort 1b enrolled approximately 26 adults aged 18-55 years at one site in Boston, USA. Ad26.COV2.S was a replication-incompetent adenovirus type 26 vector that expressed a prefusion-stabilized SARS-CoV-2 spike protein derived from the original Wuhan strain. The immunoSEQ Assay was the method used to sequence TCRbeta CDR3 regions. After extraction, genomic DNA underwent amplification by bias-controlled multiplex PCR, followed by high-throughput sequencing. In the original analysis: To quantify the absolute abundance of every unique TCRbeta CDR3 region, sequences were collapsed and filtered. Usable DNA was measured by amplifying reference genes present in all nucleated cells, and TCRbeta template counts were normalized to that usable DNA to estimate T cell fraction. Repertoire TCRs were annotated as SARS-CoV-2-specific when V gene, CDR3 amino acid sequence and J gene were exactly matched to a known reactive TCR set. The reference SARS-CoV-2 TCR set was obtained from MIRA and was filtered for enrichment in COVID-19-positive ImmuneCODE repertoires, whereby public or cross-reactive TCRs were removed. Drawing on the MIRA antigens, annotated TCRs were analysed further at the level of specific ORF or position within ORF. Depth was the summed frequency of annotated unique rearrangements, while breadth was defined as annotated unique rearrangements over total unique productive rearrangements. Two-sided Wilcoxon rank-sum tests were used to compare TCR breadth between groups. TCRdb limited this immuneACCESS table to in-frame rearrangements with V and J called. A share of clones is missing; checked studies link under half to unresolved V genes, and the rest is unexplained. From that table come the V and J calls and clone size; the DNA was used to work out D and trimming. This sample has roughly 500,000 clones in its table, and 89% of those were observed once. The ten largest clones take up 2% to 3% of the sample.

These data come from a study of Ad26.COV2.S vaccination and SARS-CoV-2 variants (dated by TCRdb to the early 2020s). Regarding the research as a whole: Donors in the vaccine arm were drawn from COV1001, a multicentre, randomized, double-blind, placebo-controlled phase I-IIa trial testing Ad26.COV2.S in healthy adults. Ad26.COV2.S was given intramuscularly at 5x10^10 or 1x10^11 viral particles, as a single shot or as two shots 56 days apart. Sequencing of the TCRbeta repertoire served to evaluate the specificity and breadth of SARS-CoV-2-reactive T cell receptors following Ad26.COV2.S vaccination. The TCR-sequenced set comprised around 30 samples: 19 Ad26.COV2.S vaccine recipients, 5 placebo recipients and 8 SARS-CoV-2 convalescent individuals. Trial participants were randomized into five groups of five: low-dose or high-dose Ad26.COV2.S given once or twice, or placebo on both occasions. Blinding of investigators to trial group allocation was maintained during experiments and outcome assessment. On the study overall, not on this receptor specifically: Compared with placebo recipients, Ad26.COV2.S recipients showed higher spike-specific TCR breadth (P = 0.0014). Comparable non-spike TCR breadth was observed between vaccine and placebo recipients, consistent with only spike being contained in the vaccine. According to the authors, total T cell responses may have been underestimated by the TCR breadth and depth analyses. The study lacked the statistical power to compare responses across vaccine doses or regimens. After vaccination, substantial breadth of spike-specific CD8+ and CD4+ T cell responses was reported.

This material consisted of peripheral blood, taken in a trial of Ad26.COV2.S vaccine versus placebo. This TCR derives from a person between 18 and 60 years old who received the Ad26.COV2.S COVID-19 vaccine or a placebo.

Here the CDR3 is given as CASSALGTSTGANVLTF. Here is the DNA: TGTGCCAGCAGCGCCCTCGGGACTAGTACTGGGGCCAACGTCCTGACTTTC. The chain is assembled from TRBV9 and TRBJ2-6, and 8 junction bases match TRBD2. The germline V gene provides CDR1 SGDLS and CDR2 YYNGEE. Trimming takes 3 bases off V and 2 bases off J; junction bases not matched to a gene: 7. The CDR3 numbers 17 residues from cysteine through phenylalanine. The entry retains the CDR3 DNA only, 51 bases that are in frame from base 1.